Listed here are 7 T cell receptor beta chains from one sample, sequenced in a study of blood T cell repertoires in COVID-19. Sequenced by immunoSEQ multiplex PCR; TCRdb stores in-frame clones only, minus some. The profile shows 250,000 or so clones, just under 90% of them singletons. What was sequenced was PBMCs or T cells enriched from blood (not recorded which). All receptors derive from a man over 45 who had been exposed to COVID-19.

The V gene is TRBV5-1, the J gene TRBJ2-3; D possibly corresponds to TRBD2 (6 bases). The CDR3 contains 16 residues. Germline loops: CDR1 SGHRS, CDR2 YFSETQ. The V and J ends lost 6 bases and 4 bases respectively, with 21 bases between them. The CDR3 bases are TGCGCCAGCACTATGTCTCCAGCGGGCGGATCAGATACGCAGTATTTT. Translating it yields CASTMSPAGGSDTQYF.

The rearrangement joins TRBV7-9 to TRBJ2-3, with TRBD2 matching over 12 bases. The V gene end was trimmed by 1 base and the J gene end by 0 bases; junction bases not matched to a gene: 5. CDR1 is SEHNR, CDR2 FQNEAQ, per germline (reference sequence). This CDR3 region has 18 residues. CDR3 loop: CASSLGLAGGISTDTQYF. In DNA form, the CDR3 reads TGTGCCAGCAGCTTAGGCCTAGCGGGGGGGATTAGCACAGATACGCAGTATTTT.

V gene TRBV2 combines with J gene TRBJ1-2; D is possibly TRBD1 (6 bases). The CDR3 extends over 13 amino acids. Germline V gene lookup returns CDR1 SNHLY and CDR2 FYNNEI. With 6 bases removed from V and 0 bases from J, the gap between germline ends came to 8 bases. This chain's CDR3 is CASSRTANYGYTF. CDR3 in DNA: TGTGCCAGCAGCAGGACAGCTAACTATGGCTACACCTTC.

CDR3 sequence (DNA): TGTGCCAGCAGTGGACTAGCGGGGGGGCCGAGCACAGATACGCAGTATTTT. Translating it yields CASSGLAGGPSTDTQYF. This sequence joins TRBV28 and TRBJ2-3, with 15 bases fitting TRBD2. The junction had 3 bases not matched to a gene; V was cut back by 5 bases and J by 0 bases. The germline gives CDR1 MDHEN, CDR2 SYDVKM. This CDR3 is 17 amino acids long.

The chain carries TRBV28 and TRBJ1-2; 9 bases agree with TRBD1. The CDR3 totals 13 residues. Trimming took 5 bases from V and 8 from J; bases not matched to a gene: 6. Germline loops: CDR1 MDHEN, CDR2 SYDVKM. The CDR3 is CASSPHRGQGYTF. CDR3 nucleotides: TGTGCCAGCAGTCCCCACAGGGGGCAAGGCTACACCTTC.

CDR3 DNA sequence: TGTGCCAGCAGTCTCCCCGGACACACTTCCCTCTACGAGCAGTACTTC. Its protein is CASSLPGHTSLYEQYF. V gene TRBV27 combines with J gene TRBJ2-7; D may be TRBD1 (5 bases). CDR3 length: 16 residues. V was cut by 5 bases and J by 3 bases, with 20 bases left in between. The germline V gene has CDR1 MNHEY and CDR2 SMNVEV (reference sequence).

The chain links TRBV3-1 (or the pseudogene TRBV3-2) to TRBJ1-2; possible D gene TRBD1, 5 bases. The CDR3 has 14 amino acids. The V gene lost 0 bases and the J gene lost 7 bases, with 12 bases spanning the gap. The germline V gene has CDR1 LGHDT and CDR2 YNNKEL (reference sequence). The CDR3 region is CASSQEVGRPGYTF. CDR3 DNA: TGTGCCAGCAGCCAAGAAGTGGGGCGGCCTGGCTACACCTTC.